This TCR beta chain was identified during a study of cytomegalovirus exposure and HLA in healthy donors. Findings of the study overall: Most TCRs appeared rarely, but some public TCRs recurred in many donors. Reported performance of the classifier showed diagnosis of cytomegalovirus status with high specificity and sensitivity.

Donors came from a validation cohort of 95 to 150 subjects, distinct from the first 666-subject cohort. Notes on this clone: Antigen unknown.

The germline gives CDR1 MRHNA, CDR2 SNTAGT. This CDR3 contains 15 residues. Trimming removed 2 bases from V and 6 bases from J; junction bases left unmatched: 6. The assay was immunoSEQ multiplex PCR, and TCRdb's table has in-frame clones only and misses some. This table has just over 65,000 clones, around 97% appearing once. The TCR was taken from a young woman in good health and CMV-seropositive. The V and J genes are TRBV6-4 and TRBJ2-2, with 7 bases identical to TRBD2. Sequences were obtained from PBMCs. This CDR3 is CASSDGGESSGELFF. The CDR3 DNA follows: TGTGCCAGCAGTGACGGGGGGGAGAGTTCCGGGGAGCTGTTTTTT.